Below are 11 T cell receptor beta chains sequenced from a single sample in a study of breast tumors, draining lymph nodes, adjacent tissues. Samples came from axillary lymph nodes draining the breast cancer. TCRdb reprocessed the multiplex PCR reads with MiXCR, giving one entry per CDR3 protein. Found here are fewer than 200,000 distinct CDR3 sequences, roughly a third of them singletons; the top ten hold approximately 4.2%. Source material: axillary lymph node tissue. These receptors were taken from a female donor with breast cancer. Some clones in this sample may be carry-over from other donors' samples.

The rearrangement joins TRBV6-2 or TRBV6-3 to TRBJ1-2, with D unclear. This CDR3 region has 14 residues. Germline CDR1 is MNHEY and CDR2 is SVGEGT. V gave up 0 bases and J gave up 3 bases, with 8 bases separating them. CDR3 nucleotide sequence: TGTGCCAGCAGTTACTCGTTGGGGTACTATGGCTACACCTTC. Translating gives CASSYSLGYYGYTF.

The sample holds a few counts of this clonotype. An end of the junction differs from the germline gene, which may be a read error. The CDR3 region is CASSFGNEPFF. In DNA form, the CDR3 reads TGTGCCAGCAGCTTCGGAAATGAGCCGTTCTTC. The V and J genes are TRBV11-3 and TRBJ2-1; D remains unclear. The CDR3 runs to 11 residues. Germline V gene data show CDR1 as SGHNT and CDR2 as YENEEA.

V gene TRBV4-2 combines with J gene TRBJ1-1; 7 bases map to TRBD1. The ends lost 1 base at V and 3 bases at J; junction bases unmatched: 5. Germline V gene data show CDR1 as LGHNA and CDR2 as YNFKEQ. The CDR3 runs 15 residues. The CDR3 DNA reads TGTGCCAGCAGCCAAGTAGGGCAGGGGGACACTGAAGCTTTCTTT. This gives the protein CASSQVGQGDTEAFF.

Worth noting for this clonotype: This may come from a read error, since a much larger clone is one base off. The rearrangement joins TRBV7-3 to TRBJ1-2, with D unclear. CDR1 is SGHTA and CDR2 is FQGTGA in the germline V gene. This CDR3 has 16 residues. Trimming shortened V by 5 bases and J by 1 base, and 17 bases separated the two germline ends. CDR3 sequence (DNA): TGTGCCAGCAGCCAAGGTTTAGTCAGACTTAACTATGGCTACACCTTC. Encoded protein: CASSQGLVRLNYGYTF.

This clonotype was observed at least ten times. V usage is TRBV27 and J usage is TRBJ2-3; a possible D gene is TRBD2 (6 bases). V was cut by 11 bases and J by 0 bases, with 18 bases left in between. Germline CDR1 and CDR2: MNHEY and SMNVEV (reference sequence). CDR3 size: 15 residues. CDR3 DNA sequence: TGTGCCTCTAGAGGGCGGGGAACTAGCACAGATACGCAGTATTTT. It is translated as CASRGRGTSTDTQYF.

The rearrangement uses TRBV7-7 and TRBJ1-4; no definite D call. The germline gives CDR1 SSHAT, CDR2 FNYEAQ (reference sequence). The length of the CDR3 is 12 residues. CDR3: CARALTNEKLFF. The CDR3 region has the DNA TGTGCTAGGGCCTTAACTAATGAAAAACTGTTTTTT.

In regard to this clonotype: One end of the junction fails to match germline, which may point to a read error. The chain couples TRBV3-1 to TRBJ2-7; 8 bases line up with TRBD1. Germline V gene data show CDR1 as LGHDT and CDR2 as YNNKEL (reference sequence). This CDR3 is built from 15 residues. The CDR3 DNA is TGTGCCAGCAGCTTCGGACAGGGACTCTCCTACGATCAGTACTTC. Protein sequence: CASSFGQGLSYDQYF.

This clonotype appeared a few times. J is TRBJ1-1 and V is TRBV19; D perhaps matches TRBD1 (6 bases). The germline V and J ends were trimmed by 1 base and 4 bases, with 16 bases remaining between them. Germline V lookup: CDR1 LNHDA, CDR2 SQIVND (reference sequence). The CDR3 has 16 amino acids. The CDR3 sequence is CASSIAFDRRGTEAFF. As DNA, the CDR3 is TGTGCCAGTAGTATAGCGTTTGACAGGAGGGGCACTGAAGCTTTCTTT.

In its sample, this clonotype was seen many times. The chain recombines TRBV15 with TRBJ1-6; D is uncertain. Germline V gene data show CDR1 as LNHNV and CDR2 as YYDKDF (reference sequence). V lost 3 bases to trimming and J lost 3 bases, with 12 bases between them. The CDR3 length is 16 residues. In DNA form, the CDR3 reads TGTGCCACCAGCAGCCTAGGACGGAGCTATAATTCACCCCTCCACTTT. It translates to CATSSLGRSYNSPLHF.

Worth noting for this clonotype: With a much larger clone just one base away, this may be a read error. The chain couples TRBV20-1 to TRBJ2-7; TRBD2 might be the D (6 bases). Germline V gene sequence: CDR1 DFQATT, CDR2 SNEGSKA (reference sequence). The CDR3 sequence is 11 residues long. CDR3 sequence reads: CSAREDYEQSF. The CDR3 DNA reads as TGCAGTGCTAGAGAGGACTACGAGCAGTCCTTC.

V usage is TRBV7-2 and J usage is TRBJ2-4, with 12 bases identical to TRBD2. CDR3 length equals 15 residues. Losses at the gene ends were 2 bases for V and 9 bases for J; bases not matched to a gene: 5. Looked up from germline, CDR1 is SGHTA and CDR2 is FQGNSA. For the CDR3, the DNA is TGTGCCAGCAGCTTATCTAGCGGGAGGGCCGGCATTCAGTACTTC. Amino acids: CASSLSSGRAGIQYF.